This entry features one T cell receptor beta chain sequence. Its specificity is unknown. This sample is drawn from a study of cytomegalovirus exposure and HLA in healthy donors. CDR3 length: 11 amino acids. The V end lost 6 bases, the J end lost 1 base, and 6 bases lay between the germline ends. Germline V gene lookup returns CDR1 DFQATT and CDR2 SNEGSKA (reference sequence). General study results and limits: An analysis that was carried out later associated 16,000 or so TCR beta sequences with HLA alleles at 0.05 false discovery rate. The classifier, whose performance was assessed in both the original and validation cohorts, reportedly diagnosed cytomegalovirus status with high specificity and sensitivity. It has been reported that TCR beta sequences accurately predicted the HLA-A and HLA-B alleles of most subjects.

Amplification used 60 Vbeta primers and 13 Jbeta primers. Generated by immunoSEQ multiplex PCR, the TCRdb table keeps only in-frame clones and is missing some. The profile shows 150,000 to 200,000 clones, roughly 85% of them singletons. This receptor was identified in a woman between 18 and 29 years old in good health and CMV-seronegative. V gene TRBV20-1 combines with J gene TRBJ1-1, with a tentative D call TRBD1 (5 bases). The sequenced sample was PBMCs. In DNA form, the CDR3 reads TGCAGTGCCGACAGGAACACTGAAGCTTTCTTT. This gives the protein CSADRNTEAFF.